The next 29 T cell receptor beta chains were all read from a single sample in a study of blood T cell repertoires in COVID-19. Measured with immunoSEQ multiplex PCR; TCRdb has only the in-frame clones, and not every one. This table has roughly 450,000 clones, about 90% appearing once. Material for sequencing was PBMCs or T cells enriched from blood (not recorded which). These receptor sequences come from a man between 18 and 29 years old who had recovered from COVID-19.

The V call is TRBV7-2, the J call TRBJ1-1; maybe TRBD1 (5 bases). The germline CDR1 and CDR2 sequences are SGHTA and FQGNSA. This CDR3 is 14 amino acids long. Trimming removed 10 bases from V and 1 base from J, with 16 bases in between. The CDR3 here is CAISKGSSNTEAFF. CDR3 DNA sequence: TGTGCCATCTCCAAGGGGTCATCGAACACTGAAGCTTTCTTT.

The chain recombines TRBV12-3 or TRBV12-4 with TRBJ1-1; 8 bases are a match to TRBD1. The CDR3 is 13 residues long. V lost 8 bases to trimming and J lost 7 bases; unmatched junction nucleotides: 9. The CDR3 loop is CASQGRQGFEAFF. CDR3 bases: TGTGCCAGCCAAGGTAGACAGGGGTTTGAAGCTTTCTTT.

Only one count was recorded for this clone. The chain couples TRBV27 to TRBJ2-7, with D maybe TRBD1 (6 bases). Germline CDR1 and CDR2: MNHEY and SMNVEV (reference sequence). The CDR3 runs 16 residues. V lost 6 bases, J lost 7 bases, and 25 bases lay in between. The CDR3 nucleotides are TGTGCCAGCAGCGAAGACTCCCCTGGGACATGGAAGGAGCAGTACTTC. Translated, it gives CASSEDSPGTWKEQYF.

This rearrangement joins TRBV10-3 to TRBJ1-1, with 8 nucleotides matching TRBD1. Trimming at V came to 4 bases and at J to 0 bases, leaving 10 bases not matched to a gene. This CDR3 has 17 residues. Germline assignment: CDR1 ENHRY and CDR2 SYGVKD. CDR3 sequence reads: CAISVLPGGEVNTEAFF. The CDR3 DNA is TGTGCCATCAGTGTTCTCCCAGGGGGCGAGGTGAACACTGAAGCTTTCTTT.

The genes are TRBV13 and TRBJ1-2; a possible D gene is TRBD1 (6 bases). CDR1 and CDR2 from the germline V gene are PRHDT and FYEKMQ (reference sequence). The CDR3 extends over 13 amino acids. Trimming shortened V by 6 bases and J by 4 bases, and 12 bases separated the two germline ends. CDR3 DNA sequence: TGTGCCAGCAGTACCGGACAGAGCTATGGCTACACCTTC. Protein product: CASSTGQSYGYTF.

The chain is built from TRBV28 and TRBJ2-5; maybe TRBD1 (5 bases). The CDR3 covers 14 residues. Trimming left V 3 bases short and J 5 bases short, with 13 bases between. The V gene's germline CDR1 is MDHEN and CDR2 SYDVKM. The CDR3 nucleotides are TGTGCCAGCAGTTTTAGGGGCCCCAGGGAGACCCAGTACTTC. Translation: CASSFRGPRETQYF.

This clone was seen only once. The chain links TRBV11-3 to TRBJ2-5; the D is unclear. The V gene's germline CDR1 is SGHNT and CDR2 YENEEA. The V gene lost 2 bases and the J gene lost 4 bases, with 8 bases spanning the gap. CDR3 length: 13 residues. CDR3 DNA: TGTGCCAGCAGCTTAATCGGCGGAGAGACCCAGTACTTC. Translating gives CASSLIGGETQYF.

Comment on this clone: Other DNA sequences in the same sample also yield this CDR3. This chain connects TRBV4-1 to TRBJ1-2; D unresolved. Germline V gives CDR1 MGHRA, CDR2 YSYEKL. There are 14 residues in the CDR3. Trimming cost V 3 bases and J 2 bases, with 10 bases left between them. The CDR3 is CASSHAGDNYGYTF. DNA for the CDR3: TGCGCCAGCAGCCACGCAGGTGACAACTATGGCTACACCTTC.

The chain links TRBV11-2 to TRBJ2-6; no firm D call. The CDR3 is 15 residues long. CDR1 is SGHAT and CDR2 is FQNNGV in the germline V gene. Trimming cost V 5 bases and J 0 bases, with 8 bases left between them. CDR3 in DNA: TGTGCCAGCAGCCCTGAGTTCTCTGGGGCCAACGTCCTGACTTTC. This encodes CASSPEFSGANVLTF.

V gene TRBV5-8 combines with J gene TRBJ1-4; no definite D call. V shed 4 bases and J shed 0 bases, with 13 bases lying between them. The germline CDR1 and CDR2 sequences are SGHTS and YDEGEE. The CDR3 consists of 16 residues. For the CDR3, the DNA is TGTGCCAGCAGCCCGAGGGCGGTGGCAACTAATGAAAAACTGTTTTTT. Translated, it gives CASSPRAVATNEKLFF. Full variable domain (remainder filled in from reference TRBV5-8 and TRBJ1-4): EAGVTQSPTHLIKTRGQQATLRCSPISGHTSVYWYQQALGLGLQFLLWYDEGEERNRGNFPPRFSGRQFPNYSSELNVNALELEDSALYLCASSPRAVATNEKLFFGSGTQLSVL.

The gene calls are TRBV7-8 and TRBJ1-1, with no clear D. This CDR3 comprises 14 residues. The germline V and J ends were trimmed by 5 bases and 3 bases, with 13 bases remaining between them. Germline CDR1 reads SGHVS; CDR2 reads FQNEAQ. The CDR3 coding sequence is TGTGCCAGCAGCCCCCACGAGGTGTACACTGAAGCTTTCTTT. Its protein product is CASSPHEVYTEAFF.

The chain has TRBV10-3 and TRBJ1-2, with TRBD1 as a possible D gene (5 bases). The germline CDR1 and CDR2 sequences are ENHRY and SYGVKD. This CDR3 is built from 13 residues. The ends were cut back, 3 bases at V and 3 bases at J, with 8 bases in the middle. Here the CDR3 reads CAISDGGYYGYTF. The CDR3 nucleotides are TGTGCCATCAGTGACGGGGGATACTATGGCTACACCTTC.

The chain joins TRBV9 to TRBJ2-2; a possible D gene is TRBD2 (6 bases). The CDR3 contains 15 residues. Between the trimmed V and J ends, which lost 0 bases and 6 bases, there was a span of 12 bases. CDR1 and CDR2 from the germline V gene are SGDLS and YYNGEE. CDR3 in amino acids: CASSVVGSGAGELFF. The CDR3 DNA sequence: TGTGCCAGCAGCGTAGTTGGTAGCGGAGCCGGGGAGCTGTTTTTT.

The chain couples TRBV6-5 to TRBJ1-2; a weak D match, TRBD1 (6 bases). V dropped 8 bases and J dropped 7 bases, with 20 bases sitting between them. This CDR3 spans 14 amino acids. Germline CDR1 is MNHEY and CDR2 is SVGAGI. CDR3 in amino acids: CASYQAGTSAGYTF. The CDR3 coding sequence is TGTGCCAGCTATCAGGCAGGGACAAGTGCTGGCTACACCTTC.

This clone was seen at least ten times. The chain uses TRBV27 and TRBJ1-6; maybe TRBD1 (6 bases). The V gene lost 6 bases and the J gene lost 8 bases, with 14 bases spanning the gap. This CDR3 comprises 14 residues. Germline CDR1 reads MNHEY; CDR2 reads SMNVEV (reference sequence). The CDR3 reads CASSRRDTDSPLHF. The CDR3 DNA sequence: TGTGCCAGCAGCCGACGGGACACAGATTCACCCCTCCACTTT.

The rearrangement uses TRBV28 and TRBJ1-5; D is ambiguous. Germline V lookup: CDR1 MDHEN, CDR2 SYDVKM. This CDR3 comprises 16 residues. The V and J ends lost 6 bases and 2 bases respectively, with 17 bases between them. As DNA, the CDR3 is TGTGCCAGCAGGTCCCGGACTTATGGGGGCAATCAGCCCCAGCATTTT. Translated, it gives CASRSRTYGGNQPQHF.

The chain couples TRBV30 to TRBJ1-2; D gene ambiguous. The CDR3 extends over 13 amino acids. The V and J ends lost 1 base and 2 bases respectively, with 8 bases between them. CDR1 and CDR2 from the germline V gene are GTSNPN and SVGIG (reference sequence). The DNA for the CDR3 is TGTGCCTGGAGTGCGCCCCAGAACTATGGCTACACCTTC. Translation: CAWSAPQNYGYTF.

This chain's CDR3 is CASSWTGGQETQYF. DNA of the CDR3: TGCGCCAGCAGCTGGACAGGGGGCCAAGAGACCCAGTACTTC. This chain uses TRBV5-1 with TRBJ2-5; TRBD1 aligns across 10 bases. J was trimmed by 1 base and V by 3 bases; bases with no gene match: 0. Germline values: CDR1 SGHRS, CDR2 YFSETQ. The CDR3 is made up of 14 amino acids.

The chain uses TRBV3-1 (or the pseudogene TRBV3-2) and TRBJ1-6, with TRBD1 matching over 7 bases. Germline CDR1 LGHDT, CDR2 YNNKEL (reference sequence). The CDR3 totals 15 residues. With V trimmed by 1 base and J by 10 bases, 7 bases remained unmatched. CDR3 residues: CASSQGEDRLSPLHF. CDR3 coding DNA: TGTGCCAGCAGCCAAGGTGAGGACAGGCTCTCACCCCTCCACTTT.

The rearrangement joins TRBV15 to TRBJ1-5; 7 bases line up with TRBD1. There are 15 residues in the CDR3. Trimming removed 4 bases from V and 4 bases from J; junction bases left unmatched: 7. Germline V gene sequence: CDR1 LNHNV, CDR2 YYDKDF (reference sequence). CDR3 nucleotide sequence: TGTGCCACCAGCACCAGACAGGGAGGTAATCAGCCCCAGCATTTT. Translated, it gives CATSTRQGGNQPQHF.

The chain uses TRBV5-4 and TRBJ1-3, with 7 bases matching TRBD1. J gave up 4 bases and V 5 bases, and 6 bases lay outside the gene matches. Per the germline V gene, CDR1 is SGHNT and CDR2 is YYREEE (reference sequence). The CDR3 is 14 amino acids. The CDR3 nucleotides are TGTGCCAGCAGTTCCAGGACAGGCGGAAACACCATATATTTT. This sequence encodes CASSSRTGGNTIYF.

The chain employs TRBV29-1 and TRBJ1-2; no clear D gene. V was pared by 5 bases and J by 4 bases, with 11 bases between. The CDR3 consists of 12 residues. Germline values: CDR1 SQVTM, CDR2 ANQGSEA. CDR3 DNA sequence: TGCAGCGTTTATGGAACAGCCTATGGCTACACCTTC. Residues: CSVYGTAYGYTF.

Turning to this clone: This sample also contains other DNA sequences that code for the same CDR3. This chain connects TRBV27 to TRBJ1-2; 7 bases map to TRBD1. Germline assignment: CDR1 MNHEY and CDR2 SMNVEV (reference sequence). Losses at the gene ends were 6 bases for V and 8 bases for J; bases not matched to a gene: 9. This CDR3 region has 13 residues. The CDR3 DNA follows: TGTGCCAGCAGCCTGGAGGGGGCGGGCGGCTACACCTTC. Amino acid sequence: CASSLEGAGGYTF.

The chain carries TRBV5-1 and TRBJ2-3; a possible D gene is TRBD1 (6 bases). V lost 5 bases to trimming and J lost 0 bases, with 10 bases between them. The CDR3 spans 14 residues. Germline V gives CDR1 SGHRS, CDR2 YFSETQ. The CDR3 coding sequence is TGCGCCAGCAGGACCGGACAGAGCACAGATACGCAGTATTTT. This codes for CASRTGQSTDTQYF.

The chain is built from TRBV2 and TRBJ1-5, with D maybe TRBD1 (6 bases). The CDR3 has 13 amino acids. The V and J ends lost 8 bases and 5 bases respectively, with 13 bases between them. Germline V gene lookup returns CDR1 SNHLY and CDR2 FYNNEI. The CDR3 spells CASAFPGDQPQHF. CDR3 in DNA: TGTGCCAGCGCGTTCCCAGGGGATCAGCCCCAGCATTTT.

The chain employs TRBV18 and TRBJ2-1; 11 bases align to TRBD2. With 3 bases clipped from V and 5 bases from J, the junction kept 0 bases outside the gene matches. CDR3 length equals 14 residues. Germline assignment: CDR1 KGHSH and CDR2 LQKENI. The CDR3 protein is CASSPTSGDNEQFF. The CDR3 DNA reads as TGTGCCAGCTCACCGACTAGCGGGGACAATGAGCAGTTCTTC.

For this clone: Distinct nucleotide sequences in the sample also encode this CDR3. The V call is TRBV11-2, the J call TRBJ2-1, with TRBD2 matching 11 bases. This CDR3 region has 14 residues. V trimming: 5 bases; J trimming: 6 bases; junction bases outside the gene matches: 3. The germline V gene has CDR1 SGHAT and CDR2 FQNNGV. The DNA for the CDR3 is TGTGCCAGCAGCCAAACTAGCGGGAGCAATGAGCAGTTCTTC. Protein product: CASSQTSGSNEQFF.

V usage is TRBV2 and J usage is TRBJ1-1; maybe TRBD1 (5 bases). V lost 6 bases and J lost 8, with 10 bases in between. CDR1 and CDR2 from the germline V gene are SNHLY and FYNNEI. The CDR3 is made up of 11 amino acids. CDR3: CASRGRIEAFF. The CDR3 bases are TGTGCCAGCAGGGGGCGAATCGAAGCTTTCTTT.

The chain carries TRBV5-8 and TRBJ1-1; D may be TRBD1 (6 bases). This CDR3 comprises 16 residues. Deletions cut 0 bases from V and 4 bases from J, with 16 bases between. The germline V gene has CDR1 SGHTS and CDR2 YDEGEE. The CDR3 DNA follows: TGTGCCAGCAGCTTGGGGGGCTCTGCAGGGGCCACTGAAGCTTTCTTT. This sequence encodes CASSLGGSAGATEAFF.